This T cell receptor (beta chain) was sequenced in a study of blood T cell repertoires in COVID-19. With V trimmed by 5 bases and J by 4 bases, 7 bases remained unmatched. From germline, CDR1 is SGHAT and CDR2 FQNNGV. CDR3 length: 14 amino acids. The protocol was immunoSEQ multiplex PCR, while the TCRdb copy is restricted to in-frame clones and leaves out a portion. The sample includes tens of thousands of clones, about 86% of them seen just once. The sequenced sample was peripheral blood. The chain links TRBV11-2 to TRBJ1-1; TRBD1 matches at 7 bases. This clonotype was sampled from an elderly man with active COVID-19. The CDR3 DNA follows: TGTGCCAGCAGCCTCTGGGCAGGGGGCACTGAAGCTTTCTTT. Protein: CASSLWAGGTEAFF.